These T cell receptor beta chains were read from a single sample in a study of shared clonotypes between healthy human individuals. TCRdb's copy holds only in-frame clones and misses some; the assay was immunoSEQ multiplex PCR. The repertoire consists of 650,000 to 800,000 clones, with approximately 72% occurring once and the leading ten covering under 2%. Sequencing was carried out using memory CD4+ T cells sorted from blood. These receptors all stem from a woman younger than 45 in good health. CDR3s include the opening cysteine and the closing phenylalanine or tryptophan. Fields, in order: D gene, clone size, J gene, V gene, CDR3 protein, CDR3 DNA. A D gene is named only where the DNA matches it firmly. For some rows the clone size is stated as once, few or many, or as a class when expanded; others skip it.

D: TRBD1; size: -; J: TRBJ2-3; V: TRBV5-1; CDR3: CASLIRDRGIDTQYF; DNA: TGCGCCAGCCTCATTCGGGACAGGGGTATAGATACGCAGTATTTT
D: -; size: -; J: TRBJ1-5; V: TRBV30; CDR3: CAWSVRGYSNQPQHF; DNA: TGTGCCTGGAGTGTACGAGGATATAGCAATCAGCCCCAGCATTTT
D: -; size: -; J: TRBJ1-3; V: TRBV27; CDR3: CASSPGQRVANTIYF; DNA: TGTGCCAGCAGCCCCGGACAGAGGGTGGCGAACACCATATATTTT
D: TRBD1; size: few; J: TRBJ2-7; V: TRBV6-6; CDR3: CASSQKGQTHEQYF; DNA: TGTGCCAGCAGTCAAAAGGGACAGACTCACGAGCAGTACTTC
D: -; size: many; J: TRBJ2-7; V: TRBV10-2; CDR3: CASSEEDQTFYEQYF; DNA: TGCGCCAGCAGTGAGGAAGATCAAACTTTCTACGAGCAGTACTTC
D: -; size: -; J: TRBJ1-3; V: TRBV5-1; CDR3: CASSAGTNGNTIYF; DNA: TGCGCCAGCAGCGCCGGGACAAATGGAAACACCATATATTTT
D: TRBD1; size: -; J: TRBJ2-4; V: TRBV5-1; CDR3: CASSSGTGGDIQYF; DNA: TGCGCCAGCAGCTCCGGGACAGGGGGAGACATTCAGTACTTC
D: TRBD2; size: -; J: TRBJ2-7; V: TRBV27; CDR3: CASSPNAGLAFSYEQYF; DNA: TGTGCCAGCAGTCCCAACGCGGGACTAGCGTTTTCCTACGAGCAGTACTTC
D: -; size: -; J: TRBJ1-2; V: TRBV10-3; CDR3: CAISEAGGVDGYTF; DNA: TGTGCCATCAGTGAGGCCGGGGGAGTAGATGGCTACACCTTC
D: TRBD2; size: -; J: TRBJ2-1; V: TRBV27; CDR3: CASSLLSGTSGRRPQFF; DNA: TGTGCCAGCAGTTTATTAAGCGGGACTAGCGGGAGGAGGCCCCAGTTCTTC
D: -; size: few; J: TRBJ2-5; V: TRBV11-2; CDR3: CASSLADQETQYF; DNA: TGTGCCAGCAGCTTAGCGGACCAAGAGACCCAGTACTTC
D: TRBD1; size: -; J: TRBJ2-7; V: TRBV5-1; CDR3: CASRSDRGINYEQYF; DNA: TGCGCCAGCAGGTCGGACAGGGGAATTAACTACGAGCAGTACTTC
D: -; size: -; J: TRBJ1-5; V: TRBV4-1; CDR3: CASSQDKGMSNQPQHF; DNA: TGCGCCAGCAGCCAAGATAAGGGTATGAGCAATCAGCCCCAGCATTTT
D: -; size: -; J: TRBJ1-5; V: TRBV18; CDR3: CASSATGRDQPQHF; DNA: TGTGCCAGCTCAGCAACAGGGCGGGATCAGCCCCAGCATTTT
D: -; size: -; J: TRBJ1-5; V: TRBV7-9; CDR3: CASSGVGNQPQHF; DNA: TGTGCCAGCTCTGGGGTAGGCAATCAGCCCCAGCATTTT
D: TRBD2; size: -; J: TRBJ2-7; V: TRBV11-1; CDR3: CASSYGTSGIYEQYF; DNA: TGTGCCAGCAGCTACGGGACTAGCGGGATTTACGAGCAGTACTTC
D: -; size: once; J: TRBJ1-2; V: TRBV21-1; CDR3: CASSRNRLANYGYTF; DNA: TGTGCCAGCAGCAGAAACAGGTTGGCTAACTATGGCTACACCTTC
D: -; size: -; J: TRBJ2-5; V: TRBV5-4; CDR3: CASSAFGPQLGETQYF; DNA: TGTGCCAGCAGTGCCTTCGGGCCCCAATTGGGGGAGACCCAGTACTTC
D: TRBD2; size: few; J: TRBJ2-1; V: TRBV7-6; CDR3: CASSLLLAGVPYNEQFF; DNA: TGTGCCAGCAGCTTACTCCTAGCGGGAGTCCCCTACAATGAGCAGTTCTTC
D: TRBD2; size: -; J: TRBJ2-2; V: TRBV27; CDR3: CASNPFSGGIGELFF; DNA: TGTGCCAGCAACCCTTTTTCGGGGGGGATAGGGGAGCTGTTTTTT
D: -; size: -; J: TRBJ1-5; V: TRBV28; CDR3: CASNTGSQPQHF; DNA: TGTGCCAGCAACACAGGGTCCCAGCCCCAGCATTTT
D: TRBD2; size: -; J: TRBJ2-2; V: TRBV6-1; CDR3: CASRLAGWTGELFF; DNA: TGTGCCAGCCGACTAGCGGGTTGGACCGGGGAGCTGTTTTTT
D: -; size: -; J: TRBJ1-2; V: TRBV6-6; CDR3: CASSPRAGNYGYTF; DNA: TGTGCCAGCAGTCCCAGGGCGGGGAACTATGGCTACACCTTC
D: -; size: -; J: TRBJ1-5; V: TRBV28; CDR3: CASSLLIDLHQPQHF; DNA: TGTGCCAGCAGTTTACTGATCGACCTTCATCAGCCCCAGCATTTT
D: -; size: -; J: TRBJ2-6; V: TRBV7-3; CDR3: CASSLYEGSGANVLTF; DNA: TGTGCCAGCAGCTTATATGAGGGCTCTGGGGCCAACGTCCTGACTTTC
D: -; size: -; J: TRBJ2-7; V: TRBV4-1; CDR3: CASSQRGTLLDEQYF; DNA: TGCGCCAGCAGCCAACGGGGGACCCTACTAGACGAGCAGTACTTC